The 21 T cell receptor beta chains presented below share a single source sample, sequenced in a study of monozygotic twins with inflammatory bowel disease. TCRdb reprocessed the 5' RACE reads and keeps a single row for each CDR3 protein, giving no DNA. This table lists about 300,000 distinct CDR3 sequences. Material: blood. These receptors came from a human donor with ulcerative colitis or Crohn's disease, or a healthy co-twin of an affected twin (not recorded which).

The chain carries TRBV5-1 and TRBJ2-1; TCRdb's D gene call, TRBD2, goes unchecked for lack of DNA. Germline V gene sequence: CDR1 SGHRS, CDR2 YFSETQ. The CDR3 totals 15 residues. This CDR3 reads CASREASGSDNEQFF.

The rearrangement links TRBV20-1 to TRBJ1-2. From germline, CDR1 is DFQATT and CDR2 SNEGSKA (reference sequence). The CDR3 consists of 11 residues. The CDR3: CSARGYDGYTF.

The CDR3 reads CASSSGQEETQYF. V usage is TRBV5-1 and J usage is TRBJ2-5; the D call of TRBD1 rests on TCRdb alone, since no DNA is present to check it. Looked up from germline, CDR1 is SGHRS and CDR2 is YFSETQ. CDR3 length: 13 residues.

The chain couples TRBV7-9 to TRBJ2-3; TCRdb selects TRBD2, and the lack of DNA leaves this call unchecked. The CDR3 is 15 residues long. The germline V gene has CDR1 SEHNR and CDR2 FQNEAQ (reference sequence). The CDR3 sequence: CASSKLAGGSDTQYF.

V gene TRBV27 combines with J gene TRBJ1-2; the TCRdb D gene call, TRBD1, has no DNA to confirm it. This CDR3 has 14 amino acids. CDR1 is MNHEY and CDR2 is SMNVEV in the germline V gene (reference sequence). CDR3 sequence: CASHGQGVDYGYTF.

The V gene is TRBV5-1, the J gene TRBJ2-3; TCRdb reports TRBD2, a call that lacks DNA to check it against. The CDR3 consists of 16 residues. Germline CDR1 SGHRS, CDR2 YFSETQ. CDR3: CASSPILAGITDTQYF.

The rearrangement joins TRBV5-8 to TRBJ2-7; the TCRdb call, TRBD1, lacks DNA for checking. CDR3 length: 16 amino acids. The V gene's germline CDR1 is SGHTS and CDR2 YDEGEE. CDR3 sequence reads: CASSSALEGGAYEQYF.

The chain is built from TRBV7-2 and TRBJ2-1; TCRdb's D gene call, TRBD1, goes unchecked for lack of DNA. This CDR3 spans 14 amino acids. Germline loops: CDR1 SGHTA, CDR2 FQGNSA. The CDR3 sequence: CASSLFWGRGEQFF.

The rearrangement links TRBV5-8 to TRBJ2-2; the D call from TCRdb, TRBD1, cannot be confirmed without DNA. The germline CDR1 and CDR2 sequences are SGHTS and YDEGEE. The CDR3 extends over 18 amino acids. This CDR3 is CASSPGHVGRVWTGELFF.

This sequence joins TRBV9 and TRBJ2-7; with no DNA, the TCRdb D assignment of TRBD1 cannot be verified. The CDR3 is 14 amino acids. Germline lookup yields CDR1 SGDLS and CDR2 YYNGEE. CDR3 sequence reads: CASSVGTGFYEQYF. Using reference TRBV9 and TRBJ2-7 for the parts outside the CDR3, the full variable domain is DSGVTQTPKHLITATGQRVTLRCSPRSGDLSVYWYQQSLDQGLQFLIQYYNGEERAKGNILERFSAQQFPDLHSELNLSSLELGDSALYFCASSVGTGFYEQYFGPGTRLTVT.

CDR3 sequence: CSARDLSGLAVSYNEQFF. The chain recombines TRBV20-1 with TRBJ2-1; with no DNA, the TCRdb D assignment of TRBD2 cannot be verified. Germline values: CDR1 DFQATT, CDR2 SNEGSKA (reference sequence). There are 18 residues in the CDR3.

This chain connects TRBV7-2 to TRBJ2-7; TCRdb calls TRBD2, which cannot be checked without DNA. Per the germline V gene, CDR1 is SGHTA and CDR2 is FQGNSA. The CDR3 length is 15 residues. CDR3 region: CASSYRTSSVYEQYF.

The chain joins TRBV2 to TRBJ2-7; TCRdb designates TRBD1, a call that cannot be tested without DNA. Germline assignment: CDR1 SNHLY and CDR2 FYNNEI. This CDR3 has 13 residues. The CDR3 protein is CASNTDRGYEQYF.

The chain is built from TRBV7-2 and TRBJ2-7; the TRBD2 assignment by TCRdb is unverifiable without DNA. The CDR3 loop spans 16 amino acids. CDR1 and CDR2 from the germline V gene are SGHTA and FQGNSA. The CDR3: CASSDISGGRTYEQYF.

The rearrangement joins TRBV7-3 to TRBJ2-7; the D call of TRBD2 rests on TCRdb alone, since no DNA is present to check it. CDR1 SGHTA and CDR2 FQGTGA come from the germline V gene. CDR3 length: 15 residues. CDR3 region: CASSLAGGNSHEQYF.

The CDR3 loop is CARLRGPTEAFF. The rearrangement uses TRBV30 and TRBJ1-1. This CDR3 has 12 amino acids. Per germline, CDR1 GTSNPN and CDR2 SVGIG (reference sequence). The variable domain in full, with the rest retrieved from reference TRBV30 and TRBJ1-1, is SQTIHQWPATLVQPVGSPLSLECTVEGTSNPNLYWYRQAAGRGLQLLFYSVGIGQISSEVPQNLSASRPQDRQFILSSKKLLLSDSGFYLCARLRGPTEAFFGQGTRLTVV.

The genes are TRBV7-9 and TRBJ1-2; the D gene TCRdb calls, TRBD1, cannot be checked with no DNA. This CDR3 contains 15 residues. The germline gives CDR1 SEHNR, CDR2 FQNEAQ (reference sequence). Here the CDR3 reads CASSRKGQGNYGYTF.

V and J are TRBV7-9 and TRBJ2-1; TCRdb calls TRBD1, which cannot be checked without DNA. Germline assignment: CDR1 SEHNR and CDR2 FQNEAQ (reference sequence). This CDR3 has 15 amino acids. The CDR3 protein is CASSPRRNGGQGQFF.

This sequence joins TRBV6-1 and TRBJ2-1; TCRdb proposes TRBD1, but this gene call is untestable without DNA. The CDR3 length is 14 residues. CDR1 and CDR2 from the germline V gene are MNHNS and SASEGT. The CDR3 here is CASTTEARVREQFF.

The rearrangement uses TRBV28 and TRBJ1-2. Germline CDR1 reads MDHEN; CDR2 reads SYDVKM. This CDR3 region has 13 residues. The CDR3 loop is CASKGSSGYGYTF.

The chain couples TRBV30 to TRBJ1-2; there is no DNA to check the TCRdb D call of TRBD1. This CDR3 spans 17 amino acids. Germline CDR1 reads GTSNPN; CDR2 reads SVGIG (reference sequence). CDR3 sequence reads: CAWSVKGKGQGHYGYTF.